A single sample is the source of the 19 T cell receptor beta chains below, sequenced in a study of beta chain features in type 1 diabetes. The isolated RNA, all of it, was reverse transcribed, so expressed TCRB transcripts were what got sequenced. Some clones are missing from TCRdb's copy, which holds only in-frame ones; the method was immunoSEQ multiplex PCR. This sample has about 210,000 clones, with 11% found just once. Material: central memory CD4+ T cells from blood. These receptors all come from a man aged 18-30 years in good health.

The V and J genes are TRBV7-6 and TRBJ1-2; D possibly corresponds to TRBD1 (5 bases). Per the germline V gene, CDR1 is SGHVS and CDR2 is FNYEAQ. This CDR3 has 12 residues. Between the trimmed V and J ends, which lost 4 bases and 7 bases, there was a span of 10 bases. As DNA, the CDR3 is TGTGCCAGCAGCTCCAGGGATACTGGCTACACCTTC. This sequence encodes CASSSRDTGYTF.

This chain links TRBV25-1 with TRBJ1-4; 10 bases align to TRBD1. Trimming cost V 1 base and J 8 bases; bases outside gene matches: 4. The CDR3 contains 15 residues. Germline V gives CDR1 MGHDK, CDR2 SYGVNS. This CDR3 reads CASSESGTGDEKLFF. CDR3 DNA sequence: TGTGCCAGCAGTGAATCCGGGACAGGGGACGAAAAACTGTTTTTT.

The chain combines TRBV7-2 with TRBJ1-4, with D tentatively TRBD1 (6 bases). In germline, CDR1 is SGHTA, CDR2 FQGNSA. The V and J ends lost 6 bases and 0 bases respectively, with 11 bases between them. The CDR3 spans 15 residues. CDR3 in DNA: TGTGCCAGCAGGCGACAGGTTGCAACTAATGAAAAACTGTTTTTT. Translating gives CASRRQVATNEKLFF.

The chain links TRBV2 to TRBJ2-1; 9 nucleotides agree with TRBD1. V trimming: 2 bases; J trimming: 11 bases; junction bases outside the gene matches: 13. This CDR3 is 16 amino acids long. CDR1 SNHLY and CDR2 FYNNEI come from the germline V gene. The CDR3 nucleotides read TGTGCCAGCAGTGAATGGGGGACAGGGCAAAGAGTAAAGCAGTTCTTC. Translated: CASSEWGTGQRVKQFF.

The gene calls are TRBV6-5 and TRBJ2-6; unclear D gene. The length of the CDR3 is 15 residues. Germline loops: CDR1 MNHEY, CDR2 SVGAGI. Trimming removed 4 bases from V and 4 bases from J, with 11 bases in between. The CDR3 reads CASSLPAGGANVLTF. CDR3 nucleotide sequence: TGTGCCAGCAGTTTGCCGGCTGGAGGGGCCAACGTCCTGACTTTC.

The V gene is TRBV7-2, the J gene TRBJ2-5; D is uncertain. V lost 5 bases, J lost 2 bases, and 15 bases lay in between. The CDR3 runs to 15 residues. Germline CDR1 and CDR2: SGHTA and FQGNSA. The DNA of the CDR3 is TGTGCCAGCAGCCCAGACCGCCGGCCGCAAGAGACCCAGTACTTC. Translated, it gives CASSPDRRPQETQYF.

In this sample, this clone turned up a few times. This chain connects TRBV18 to TRBJ2-6; maybe TRBD1 (6 bases). The CDR3 contains 17 residues. Germline loops: CDR1 KGHSH, CDR2 LQKENI. Trimming took 1 base from V and 1 from J, leaving 11 bases between them. In DNA form, the CDR3 reads TGTGCCAGCTCACCACAACGGGGACAATCTGGGGCCAACGTCCTGACTTTC. The encoded protein is CASSPQRGQSGANVLTF.

The chain combines TRBV21-1 with TRBJ2-7. TRBV21-1 is labeled a pseudogene. There are 13 residues in the CDR3. The CDR3 loop is CASSPIWGLVQYF. The CDR3 coding sequence is TGTGCCAGCAGTCCAATATGGGGATTGGTGCAGTACTTC.

This chain connects TRBV7-2 to TRBJ1-1, with a weak D call TRBD1 (6 bases). V was trimmed by 0 bases and J by 7 bases, leaving 12 bases between them. The CDR3 runs 14 residues. CDR1 SGHTA and CDR2 FQGNSA come from the germline V gene. For the CDR3, the DNA is TGTGCCAGCAGCTTAGCTGGGGGGCTTGGTGAAGCTTTCTTT. Encoded protein: CASSLAGGLGEAFF.

The gene calls are TRBV28 and TRBJ2-7; unclear D gene. Germline-derived CDR1 and CDR2 are MDHEN and SYDVKM. V was shortened by 3 bases and J by 10 bases, with 13 bases between the two germline ends. This CDR3 comprises 12 residues. CDR3 sequence reads: CASSLPAALQYF. The CDR3 DNA reads TGTGCCAGCAGTTTGCCCGCGGCCCTTCAGTACTTC.

The rearrangement links TRBV29-1 to TRBJ1-2; maybe TRBD1 (5 bases). Germline CDR1 SQVTM, CDR2 ANQGSEA. The germline V and J ends were trimmed by 4 bases and 0 bases, with 21 bases remaining between them. This CDR3 is 17 amino acids long. This CDR3 is CSVVGLPGTLSNYGYTF. The CDR3 DNA is TGCAGCGTTGTAGGGCTCCCCGGGACTCTCTCTAACTATGGCTACACCTTC.

A word on this clone: Sequence at one end of the junction differs from germline and may be a read error. The chain couples TRBV6-1 to TRBJ2-2; D is unclear. Germline assignment: CDR1 MNHNS and CDR2 SASEGT. This CDR3 spans 15 amino acids. Here the CDR3 reads CAISESVRGTGELFF. CDR3 bases: TGTGCCATCAGTGAGTCGGTACGAGGCACCGGGGAGCTGTTTTTT.

This chain joins TRBV28 and TRBJ1-5, with unresolved D. The V end lost 7 bases, the J end lost 1 base, and 5 bases lay between the germline ends. The CDR3 sequence is 12 residues long. From germline, CDR1 is MDHEN and CDR2 SYDVKM. In nucleotides, the CDR3 is TGTGCCAGCATTCACAGCAATCAGCCCCAGCATTTT. This codes for CASIHSNQPQHF.

This rearrangement joins TRBV29-1 to TRBJ2-7, with TRBD1 matching 10 bases. Germline V gives CDR1 SQVTM, CDR2 ANQGSEA. J lost 3 bases, V lost 4 bases, and 12 bases had no gene match. The CDR3 runs to 16 residues. This CDR3 is CSVGGDRGSHGYEQYF. In nucleotides, the CDR3 is TGCAGCGTTGGAGGGGACAGGGGCTCCCATGGCTACGAGCAGTACTTC.

This chain connects TRBV11-3 to TRBJ2-2; TRBD2 aligns across 11 bases. With 6 bases clipped from V and 6 bases from J, the junction kept 3 bases outside the gene matches. Germline-derived CDR1 and CDR2 are SGHNT and YENEEA. The length of the CDR3 is 14 residues. For the CDR3, the DNA is TGTGCCAGCAGAATAGCGGGAGGGTCCGGGGAGCTGTTTTTT. Its translation is CASRIAGGSGELFF.

Only a few counts were recorded for this clone. This rearrangement joins TRBV11-2 to TRBJ2-5; D not resolved. The V and J ends lost 3 bases and 3 bases respectively, with 8 bases between them. CDR3 length: 13 amino acids. Germline lookup yields CDR1 SGHAT and CDR2 FQNNGV. The CDR3 reads CASSLGMEETQYF. The CDR3 coding sequence is TGTGCCAGCAGCTTGGGGATGGAAGAGACCCAGTACTTC.

This sequence joins TRBV5-1 and TRBJ1-4; D is unclear. V lost 4 bases, J lost 7 bases, and 11 bases lay in between. Germline-derived CDR1 and CDR2 are SGHRS and YFSETQ. This CDR3 has 13 amino acids. Here the CDR3 reads CASSLGMFEKLFF. The CDR3 DNA reads TGCGCCAGCAGCCTAGGGATGTTTGAAAAACTGTTTTTT.

This sequence joins TRBV15 and TRBJ1-2; unclear D gene. The CDR3 is 12 residues long. Germline CDR1 LNHNV, CDR2 YYDKDF (reference sequence). The germline V and J ends were trimmed by 1 base and 1 base, with 1 base remaining between them. The CDR3 loop is CATSRVNYGYTF. Here the CDR3 DNA reads TGTGCCACCAGCAGAGTTAACTATGGCTACACCTTC. The full variable domain, in which reference TRBV15 and TRBJ1-2 provide the parts outside the CDR3, is DAMVIQNPRYQVTQFGKPVTLSCSQTLNHNVMYWYQQKSSQAPKLLFHYYDKDFNNEADTPDNFQSRRPNTSFCFLDIRSPGLGDTAMYLCATSRVNYGYTFGSGTRLTVV.

The rearrangement links TRBV30 to TRBJ1-4, with TRBD1 matching 8 bases. CDR1 GTSNPN and CDR2 SVGIG come from the germline V gene (reference sequence). The V and J ends lost 4 bases and 4 bases, in that order; junction bases with no gene match: 8. The CDR3 spans 15 residues. Here the CDR3 DNA reads TGTGCCTGGACATCAGGGGGCAGTTATAATGAAAAACTGTTTTTT. The encoded protein is CAWTSGGSYNEKLFF.